The clone carrying this T cell receptor beta chain has only a few counts. Antigen: not known. The data belong to a study of response to subunit inactivated influenza vaccine. Study-wide results and caveats: It was suggested by the authors that few new T cells are recruited by each seasonal influenza vaccination.

The CDR3 is 13 residues long. In germline, CDR1 is KGHSH, CDR2 LQKENI. Trimming took off 3 bases at V and 3 bases at J, with 8 bases between the two ends. MiXCR, applied by TCRdb to the RT-PCR reads, yields one record per CDR3 protein. Counted here are about 180,000 distinct CDR3 sequences, about 9.3% occurring once; the ten biggest clones make up roughly 11%. The starting material was non-naive T cells sorted from PBMCs, obtained on the day of vaccination. The chain has TRBV18 and TRBJ2-5; D gene unclear. This receptor was obtained from a man between 50 and 59 years old who received an inactivated influenza vaccine. This CDR3 is CASSPRPKETQYF. In DNA, the CDR3 is TGTGCCAGCTCACCGCGCCCAAAAGAGACCCAGTACTTC. Based on the CDR3 plus reference TRBV18 and TRBJ2-5, the full variable domain is NAGVMQNPRHLVRRRGQEARLRCSPMKGHSHVYWYRQLPEEGLKFMVYLQKENIIDESGMPKERFSAEFPKEGPSILRIQQVVRGDSAAYFCASSPRPKETQYFGPGTRLLVL.